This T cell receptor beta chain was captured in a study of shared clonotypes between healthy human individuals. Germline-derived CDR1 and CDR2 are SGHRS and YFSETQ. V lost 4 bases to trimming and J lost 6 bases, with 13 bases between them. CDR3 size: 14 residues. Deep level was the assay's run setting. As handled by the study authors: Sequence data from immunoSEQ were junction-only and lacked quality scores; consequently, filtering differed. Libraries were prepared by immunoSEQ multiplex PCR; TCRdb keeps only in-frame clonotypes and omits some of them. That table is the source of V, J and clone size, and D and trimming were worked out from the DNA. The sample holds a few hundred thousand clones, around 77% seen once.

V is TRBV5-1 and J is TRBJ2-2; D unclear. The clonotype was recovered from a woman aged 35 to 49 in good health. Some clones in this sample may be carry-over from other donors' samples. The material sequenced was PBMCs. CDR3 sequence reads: CASSPAQVAGELFF. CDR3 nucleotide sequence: TGCGCCAGCAGCCCCGCCCAGGTTGCCGGGGAGCTGTTTTTT.